The 17 T cell receptor beta chains in this list originate from one sample, sequenced in a study of human T cells and chemical hapten exposure. Time point noted: healthy volunteer bleed at 2 weeks. It was unfractionated whole blood from which total RNA was extracted. MiXCR, run by TCRdb on the RACE reads, gives a single entry per CDR3 protein. The sample lists about 130,000 distinct CDR3 sequences, around 8.2% occurring once. The source material was whole blood. The receptors derive from a male donor in good health. Some clones in this sample may be carry-over from other donors' samples.

The gene calls are TRBV3-2 and TRBJ2-7; the table's D call, TRBD1, has no DNA check behind it. TRBV3-2 is labeled a pseudogene. The CDR3 has 16 amino acids. This CDR3 is CASRKQGPTPSYEQYF. Here the CDR3 DNA reads TGTGCCAGCAGAAAACAGGGGCCCACCCCCTCCTACGAGCAGTACTTC.

This clonotype has just a few counts. The chain combines TRBV5-1 with TRBJ2-4, with D possibly TRBD2 on 7 matching bases. The CDR3 totals 15 residues. In germline, CDR1 is SGHRS, CDR2 YFSETQ. V gave up 6 bases and J gave up 1 base, with 14 bases separating them. The CDR3 region is CASKEGGGAKNIQYF. DNA of the CDR3: TGCGCCAGCAAAGAGGGAGGGGGGGCCAAAAACATTCAGTACTTC.

The chain combines TRBV29-1 with TRBJ2-3; D might be TRBD1 (6 bases). Trimming removed 1 base at V and 3 bases at J, with 17 bases between. Germline V gene lookup returns CDR1 SQVTM and CDR2 ANQGSEA. The CDR3 extends over 16 amino acids. CDR3 nucleotides: TGCAGCGTTGAAGGTGATGGGCTCCAGGGGACAGATACGCAGTATTTT. It is translated as CSVEGDGLQGTDTQYF.

This clonotype came up many times. J is TRBJ1-1 and V is TRBV7-8, with TRBD1 matching over 10 bases. CDR3 length: 17 amino acids. Germline trimming cut 5 bases from V and 5 bases from J; bases unmatched to any gene: 14. Per the germline V gene, CDR1 is SGHVS and CDR2 is FQNEAQ. The CDR3 DNA reads as TGTGCCAGCAGCCCTATCCCAATGACAGGGGGCGGAACTGAAGCTTTCTTT. Its translation: CASSPIPMTGGGTEAFF.

Only a few counts were recorded for this clonotype. This rearrangement joins TRBV7-9 to TRBJ1-2; weak D call: TRBD1 (5 bases). V lost 5 bases and J 3 bases, leaving 13 bases between the germline ends. Germline lookup yields CDR1 SEHNR and CDR2 FQNEAQ (reference sequence). The CDR3 loop spans 14 amino acids. CDR3 in amino acids: CASSRGTDHYGYTF. The CDR3 DNA is TGTGCCAGCAGCCGAGGGACGGATCACTATGGCTACACCTTC.

This clonotype has only a few counts. V and J are TRBV7-2 and TRBJ2-7; a possible D gene is TRBD1 (6 bases). Trimming stripped 1 base from V and 4 bases from J, with 14 bases between. Germline V gives CDR1 SGHTA, CDR2 FQGNSA. The CDR3 loop spans 15 amino acids. CDR3 DNA: TGTGCCAGCAGCTTAGAGTTGAGCCAGGGGTACGAGCAGTACTTC. This gives the protein CASSLELSQGYEQYF.

This clonotype came up a few times. The chain uses TRBV27 and TRBJ1-5; D is unresolved. Germline CDR1 MNHEY, CDR2 SMNVEV (reference sequence). Trimming took off 5 bases at V and 0 bases at J, with 8 bases between the two ends. CDR3 length: 14 residues. The CDR3 spells CASSPSDSNQPQHF. CDR3 bases: TGTGCCAGCAGTCCCAGCGATAGCAATCAGCCCCAGCATTTT.

This clonotype appeared a few times. This chain uses TRBV7-9 with TRBJ1-5, with D perhaps TRBD1 (6 bases). The CDR3 runs 13 residues. Trimming pared 1 base from V and 6 bases from J, leaving 7 bases between. Looked up from germline, CDR1 is SEHNR and CDR2 is FQNEAQ (reference sequence). The CDR3 region is CASSLGGAQPQHF. DNA of the CDR3: TGTGCCAGCAGCTTAGGGGGGGCTCAGCCCCAGCATTTT.

This CDR3 is CASRRNYEQYF. CDR3 bases: TGTGCCAGTAGGAGGAATTACGAGCAGTACTTC. The genes are TRBV19 and TRBJ2-7; D remains ambiguous. Trimming shortened V by 6 bases and J by 4 bases, and 7 bases separated the two germline ends. This CDR3 contains 11 residues. In germline, CDR1 is LNHDA, CDR2 SQIVND (reference sequence).

This clonotype occurred many times. The chain carries TRBV15 and TRBJ2-3; 11 positions agree with TRBD2. This CDR3 is built from 18 residues. The germline V gene encodes CDR1 LNHNV and CDR2 YYDKDF (reference sequence). J lost 0 bases, V lost 0 bases, and 5 bases had no gene match. The CDR3 nucleotides read TGTGCCACCAGCAGAGAGCTAGCGGGAGGCCCTAGCACAGATACGCAGTATTTT. Protein sequence: CATSRELAGGPSTDTQYF.

In this sample, this clonotype turned up a few times. This chain connects TRBV20-1 to TRBJ2-7, with a possible D match to TRBD1 (5 bases). The germline V gene has CDR1 DFQATT and CDR2 SNEGSKA (reference sequence). V was pared by 6 bases and J by 7 bases, with 22 bases between. The CDR3 is made up of 14 amino acids. CDR3 protein: CSAPAVGAPSEQYF. Here the CDR3 DNA reads TGCAGTGCCCCGGCGGTAGGGGCCCCCTCGGAGCAGTACTTC.

The V call is TRBV6-2 or TRBV6-3, the J call TRBJ1-1; 9 positions match TRBD1. V gave up 6 bases and J gave up 7 bases; unmatched junction bases: 9. CDR1 and CDR2 (germline): MNHEY, SVGEGT. The CDR3 covers 14 residues. The CDR3 DNA reads TGTGCCAGCAGCGGACAGGGGTTTATGGTTGAAGCTTTCTTT. It is translated as CASSGQGFMVEAFF.

This clonotype was counted between two and nine times. The chain carries TRBV7-8 and TRBJ2-5; 13 positions agree with TRBD2. Germline lookup yields CDR1 SGHVS and CDR2 FQNEAQ. The CDR3 loop spans 17 amino acids. J lost 1 base, V lost 2 bases, and 4 bases had no gene match. CDR3 in amino acids: CASSLSGLAGLQETQYF. For the CDR3, the DNA is TGTGCCAGCAGCTTATCGGGACTAGCGGGGCTCCAAGAGACCCAGTACTTC.

This clonotype has at least ten counts. The chain has TRBV29-1 and TRBJ1-4, with no clear D. The CDR3 is 13 residues long. V was trimmed by 4 bases and J by 3 bases, leaving 9 bases between them. In germline, CDR1 is SQVTM, CDR2 ANQGSEA. The CDR3 nucleotides read TGCAGCGTTGTCGCTGGGGCTAATGAAAAACTGTTTTTT. Its translation is CSVVAGANEKLFF.

There are many counts of this clonotype. The rearrangement links TRBV20-1 to TRBJ1-1, with D perhaps TRBD1 (6 bases). This CDR3 has 14 amino acids. V was clipped by 0 bases and J by 3 bases, with 11 bases between them. Germline CDR1 is DFQATT and CDR2 is SNEGSKA (reference sequence). This CDR3 reads CSARDLDRYTEAFF. In DNA, the CDR3 is TGCAGTGCTAGAGACCTGGACAGATACACTGAAGCTTTCTTT.

In its sample, this clonotype was seen many times. The junction departs from the called germline gene at one end, perhaps through a read error. This chain's CDR3 is CAISEGIKENQYF. DNA for the CDR3: TGTGCCATCAGTGAAGGGATCAAAGAGAACCAGTACTTC. The V gene is TRBV10-3, the J gene TRBJ2-5; no firm D call. CDR1 and CDR2 from the germline V gene are ENHRY and SYGVKD. This CDR3 has 13 residues.

The chain employs TRBV4-1 and TRBJ2-7; the match to TRBD2 covers 8 bases. The ends lost 0 bases at V and 1 base at J; junction bases unmatched: 5. The germline CDR1 and CDR2 sequences are MGHRA and YSYEKL. The CDR3 is 16 amino acids. The CDR3 bases are TGCGCCAGCAGCCAAGATAGGCCTAGCGGGTCCTACGAGCAGTACTTC. It codes for CASSQDRPSGSYEQYF.